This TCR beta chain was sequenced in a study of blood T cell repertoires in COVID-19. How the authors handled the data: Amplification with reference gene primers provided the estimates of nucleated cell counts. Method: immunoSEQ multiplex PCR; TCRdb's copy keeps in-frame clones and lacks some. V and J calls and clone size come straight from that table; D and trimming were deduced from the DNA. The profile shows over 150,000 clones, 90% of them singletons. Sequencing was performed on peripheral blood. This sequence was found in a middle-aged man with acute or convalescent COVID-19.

In DNA, the CDR3 is TGTGCCTGGAAGGGGGCCTTCACTGAAGCTTTCTTT. This gives the protein CAWKGAFTEAFF. The rearrangement uses TRBV30 and TRBJ1-1, with 7 bases identical to TRBD1. From germline, CDR1 is GTSNPN and CDR2 SVGIG (reference sequence). Germline trimming cut 4 bases from V and 4 bases from J; bases unmatched to any gene: 3. CDR3 size: 12 residues.